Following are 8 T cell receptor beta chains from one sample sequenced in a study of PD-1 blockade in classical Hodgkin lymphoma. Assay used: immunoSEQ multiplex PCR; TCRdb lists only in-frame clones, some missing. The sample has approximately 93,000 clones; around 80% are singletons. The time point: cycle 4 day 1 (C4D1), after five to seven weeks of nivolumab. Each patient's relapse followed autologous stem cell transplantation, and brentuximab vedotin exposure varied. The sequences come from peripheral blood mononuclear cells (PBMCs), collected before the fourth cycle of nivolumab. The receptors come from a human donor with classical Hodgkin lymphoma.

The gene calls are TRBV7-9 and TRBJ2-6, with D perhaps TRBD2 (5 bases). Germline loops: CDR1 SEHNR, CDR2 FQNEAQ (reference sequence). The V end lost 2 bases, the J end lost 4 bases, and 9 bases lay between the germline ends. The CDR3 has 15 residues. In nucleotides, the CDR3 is TGTGCCAGCAGCTTACTGGGAGCAGGGGCCAACGTCCTGACTTTC. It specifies CASSLLGAGANVLTF. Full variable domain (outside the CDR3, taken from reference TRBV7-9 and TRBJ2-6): DTGVSQNPRHKITKRGQNVTFRCDPISEHNRLYWYRQTLGQGPEFLTYFQNEAQLEKSRLLSDRFSAERPKGSFSTLEIQRTEQGDSAMYLCASSLLGAGANVLTFGAGSRLTVL.

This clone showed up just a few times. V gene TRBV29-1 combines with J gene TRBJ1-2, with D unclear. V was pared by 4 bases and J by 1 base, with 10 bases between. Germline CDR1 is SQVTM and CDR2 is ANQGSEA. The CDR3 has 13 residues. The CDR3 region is CSVAAGLNYGYTF. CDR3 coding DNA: TGCAGCGTTGCCGCGGGCCTTAACTATGGCTACACCTTC.

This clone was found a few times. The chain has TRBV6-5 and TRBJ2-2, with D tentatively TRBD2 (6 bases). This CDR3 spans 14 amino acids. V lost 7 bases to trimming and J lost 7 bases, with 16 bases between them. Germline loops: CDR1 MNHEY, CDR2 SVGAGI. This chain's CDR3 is CASKDPLGSGELFF. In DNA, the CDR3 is TGTGCCAGCAAGGACCCTCTCGGGAGCGGGGAGCTGTTTTTT.

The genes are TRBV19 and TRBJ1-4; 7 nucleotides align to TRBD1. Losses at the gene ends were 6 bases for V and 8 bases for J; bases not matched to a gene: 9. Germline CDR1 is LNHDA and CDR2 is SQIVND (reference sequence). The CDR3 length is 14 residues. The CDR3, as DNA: TGTGCCAGTAGCACAGGGGTCCGAGGCGAAAAACTGTTTTTT. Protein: CASSTGVRGEKLFF.

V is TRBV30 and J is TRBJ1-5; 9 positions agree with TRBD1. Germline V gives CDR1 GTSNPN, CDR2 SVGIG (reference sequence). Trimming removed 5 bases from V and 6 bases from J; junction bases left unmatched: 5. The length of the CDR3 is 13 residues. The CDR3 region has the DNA TGTGCCTGGTCTGGACAGGGGACTCAGCCCCAGCATTTT. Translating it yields CAWSGQGTQPQHF.

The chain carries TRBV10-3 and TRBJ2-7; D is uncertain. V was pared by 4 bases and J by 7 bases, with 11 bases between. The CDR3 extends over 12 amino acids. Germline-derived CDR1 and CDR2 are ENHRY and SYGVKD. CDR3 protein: CAISAVLGEQYF. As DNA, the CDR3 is TGTGCCATCAGTGCCGTACTGGGGGAGCAGTACTTC.

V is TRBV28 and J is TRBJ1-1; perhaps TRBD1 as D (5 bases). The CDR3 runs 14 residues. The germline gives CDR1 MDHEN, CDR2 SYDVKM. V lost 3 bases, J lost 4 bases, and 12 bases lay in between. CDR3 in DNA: TGTGCCAGCAGTTTTCGGGCCGGGGGCACTGAAGCTTTCTTT. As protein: CASSFRAGGTEAFF.

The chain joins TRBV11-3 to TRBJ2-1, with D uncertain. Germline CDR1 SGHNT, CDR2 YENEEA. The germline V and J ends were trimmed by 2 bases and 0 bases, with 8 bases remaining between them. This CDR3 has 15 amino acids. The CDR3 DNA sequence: TGTGCCAGCAGCTTATATGGTAGCTCCTACAATGAGCAGTTCTTC. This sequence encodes CASSLYGSSYNEQFF.